Detailed here is one TCR beta chain. The antigen remains undetermined. These data are taken from a study of T cell repertoires in cytomegalovirus infection. Study-level background: Based on public TCR beta signatures, there were indications of CMV infection and of a matching HLA type.

TCRdb re-derived calls from the reads in MiXCR, one entry per CDR3 protein. The sample yields around 300,000 distinct CDR3 sequences, 20% to 25% seen once. This sequence originates from a human donor in good health (CMV status not recorded). Some clones in this sample may be carry-over from other donors' samples. Sequences were derived from cultured PBMCs, sampled from culture after CMV antigen stimulation.

In DNA, the CDR3 is TGCGCCAGCAGCCAGTTTGTAGGCACCGGGGAGCTGTTTTTT. Translating gives CASSQFVGTGELFF. The chain links TRBV4-3 to TRBJ2-2; no clear D. The CDR3 has 14 residues. Germline lookup yields CDR1 LGHNA and CDR2 YSLEER. V was shortened by 3 bases and J by 4 bases, with 9 bases between the two germline ends.